This entry concerns a single TCR beta chain. Its antigen is undetermined. This sample was included in a study of T cell repertoires in cytomegalovirus infection. Study summary: CMV epitopes, recently identified HLA-C-restricted and well-studied HLA-B-restricted, were used. Indications of both CMV infection and matching HLA type were provided by public TCR beta signatures.

V was clipped by 5 bases and J by 0 bases, with 14 bases between them. Looked up from germline, CDR1 is SGHAT and CDR2 is FQNNGV. The CDR3 contains 16 residues. TCRdb analysed the reads with MiXCR anew, one entry per CDR3 protein. Of 900,000 to 950,000 distinct CDR3 sequences in the sample, roughly 30% are singletons; the top ten hold roughly 13%. General study findings and limits: Summed frequency of public TCR beta families distinguished CMV carriers with the relevant HLA.

V gene TRBV11-2 combines with J gene TRBJ2-4; TRBD2 is a possible D gene (5 bases). This TCR was sampled from a human donor in good health (CMV status not recorded). Some clones in this sample may be carry-over from other donors' samples. The source was cultured CD8+ T cells from PBMCs, collected from culture after CMV antigen stimulation. CDR3 sequence reads: CASSPRSGLAKNIQYF. Here the CDR3 DNA reads TGTGCCAGCAGCCCAAGGTCTGGACTAGCCAAAAACATTCAGTACTTC. Together with reference TRBV11-2 and TRBJ2-4, the CDR3 gives the full variable domain: EAGVAQSPRYKIIEKRQSVAFWCNPISGHATLYWYQQILGQGPKLLIQFQNNGVVDDSQLPKDRFSAERLKGVDSTLKIQPAKLEDSAVYLCASSPRSGLAKNIQYFGAGTRLSVL.